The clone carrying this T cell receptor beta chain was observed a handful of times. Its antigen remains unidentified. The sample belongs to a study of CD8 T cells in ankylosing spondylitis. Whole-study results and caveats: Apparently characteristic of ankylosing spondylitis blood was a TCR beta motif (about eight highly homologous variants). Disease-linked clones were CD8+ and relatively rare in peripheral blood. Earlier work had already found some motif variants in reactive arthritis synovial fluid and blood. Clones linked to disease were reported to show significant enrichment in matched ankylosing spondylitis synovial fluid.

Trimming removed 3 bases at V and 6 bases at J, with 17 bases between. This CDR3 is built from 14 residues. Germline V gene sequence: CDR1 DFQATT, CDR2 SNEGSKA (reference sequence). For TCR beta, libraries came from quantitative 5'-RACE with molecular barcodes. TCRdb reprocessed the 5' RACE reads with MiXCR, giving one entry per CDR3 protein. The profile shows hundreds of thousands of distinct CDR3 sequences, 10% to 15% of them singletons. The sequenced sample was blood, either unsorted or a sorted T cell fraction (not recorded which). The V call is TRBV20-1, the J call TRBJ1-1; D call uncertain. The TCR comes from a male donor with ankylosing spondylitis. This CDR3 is CSARVAGSMAEAFF. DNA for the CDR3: TGCAGTGCTAGGGTCGCGGGGAGTATGGCTGAAGCTTTCTTT.